The present entry profiles one T cell receptor beta chain with its context. The data belong to a study of blood T cell repertoires in COVID-19. Study background: From the United States, Italy and Spain came samples of acute and convalescent COVID-19.

Cohorts were determined from participant-reported clinical history. Germline CDR1 reads MDHEN; CDR2 reads SYDVKM. The CDR3 spans 17 residues. V was clipped by 2 bases and J by 1 base; unmatched bases: 9. In the authors' methods: Estimated nucleated cell counts came from reference gene primer amplification. The table came from immunoSEQ multiplex PCR; TCRdb's copy has only in-frame clones and leaves some out. The D gene and trimming were derived from the DNA, and the V and J assignments and clone size from that table. This sample carries 300,000 to 350,000 clones, around 90% of them seen once, and the ten largest clones take over 3.5%.

J is TRBJ2-7 and V is TRBV28, with TRBD1 matching 9 bases. Sequencing input: PBMCs or T cells enriched from blood (not recorded which). The sequence was collected from a woman aged 18-29 years with acute COVID-19. The CDR3 region is CASSLQLGQGRSYEQYF. CDR3 DNA sequence: TGTGCCAGCAGTTTACAGCTCGGACAGGGGAGGTCCTACGAGCAGTACTTC.